The sample holds one count of the clone carrying this TCR beta chain. As yet, its antigen is unknown. Researchers ran the PCR with 60 Vbeta and 13 Jbeta primers. The method was immunoSEQ multiplex PCR; TCRdb's version includes in-frame clones alone and lacks a portion of them. The data hold around 120,000 clones, with 79% observed a single time. The source of the sample is a study of cytomegalovirus exposure and HLA in healthy donors. Overall study results and limits: There were several of the most significant clusters that appeared linked to common viral pathogens in a later analysis. Some public TCRs appeared in many individuals, while most sequences were rare.

Healthy bone marrow donors formed the donor group. CDR3 length equals 13 residues. Germline V gene lookup returns CDR1 GTSNPN and CDR2 SVGIG (reference sequence). V lost 5 bases to trimming and J lost 5 bases; unmatched junction nucleotides: 3. Sequencing was done on a sample of PBMCs. The TCR sequence derives from a young man in good health and CMV-seropositive. The V and J genes are TRBV30 and TRBJ2-1; TRBD2 matches at 10 bases. The CDR3, as DNA: TGTGCCTGGGGGAGCGGGGGGGACAATGAGCAGTTCTTC. Residues: CAWGSGGDNEQFF.